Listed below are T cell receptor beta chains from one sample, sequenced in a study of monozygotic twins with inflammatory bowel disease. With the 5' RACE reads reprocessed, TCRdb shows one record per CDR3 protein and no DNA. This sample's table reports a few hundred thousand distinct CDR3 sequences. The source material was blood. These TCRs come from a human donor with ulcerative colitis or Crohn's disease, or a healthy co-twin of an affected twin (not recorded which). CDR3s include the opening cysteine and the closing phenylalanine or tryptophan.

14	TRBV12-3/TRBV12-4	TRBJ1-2	CASSHNRKNYGYTF
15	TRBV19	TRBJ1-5	CASSILGQGNQPQHF
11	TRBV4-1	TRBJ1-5	CASSQTKPQHF
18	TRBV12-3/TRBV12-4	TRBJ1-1	CASRRRTKTGEVGTEAFF
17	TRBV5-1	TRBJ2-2	CASSLIIGGLNTGELFF
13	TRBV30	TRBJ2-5	CAWNPGSSETQYF
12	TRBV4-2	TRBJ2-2	CASSQEGGELFF
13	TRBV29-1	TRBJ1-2	CSVDKGIGYGYTF
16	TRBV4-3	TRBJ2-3	CASSQGSLAGADTQYF
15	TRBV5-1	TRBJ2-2	CASSDTGGSTGELFF
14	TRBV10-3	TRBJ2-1	CAISEGPNPREQFF